The 29 T cell receptor beta chains in this list originate from one sample, sequenced in a study of T-cell reconstitution after alpha-beta-depleted transplantation in children. For TCRbeta, the library was prepared with unique molecular identifiers. TCRdb called the PCR reads again in MiXCR, with one record for every CDR3 protein. The table includes 600,000 to 700,000 distinct CDR3 sequences, 16% detected once. The material sequenced was PBMCs from the stem cell graft donor, taken from the stem cell graft. The receptors come from a human donor who donated a stem cell graft to a child with acute myeloid leukemia.

The chain carries TRBV6-4 and TRBJ1-1; D remains ambiguous. CDR3 size: 13 residues. CDR1 and CDR2 from the germline V gene are MRHNA and SNTAGT. V gave up 5 bases and J gave up 1 base, with 8 bases separating them. The CDR3 DNA sequence: TGTGCCAGCAGTTGGCAGCCGAACACTGAAGCTTTCTTT. As protein: CASSWQPNTEAFF.

This clonotype was found many times. V usage is TRBV10-3 and J usage is TRBJ2-7, with TRBD1 as a possible D gene (5 bases). V lost 0 bases and J 2 bases, leaving 11 bases between the germline ends. This CDR3 is 15 amino acids long. The germline V gene has CDR1 ENHRY and CDR2 SYGVKD. The CDR3 loop reads CAISESATATYEQYF. CDR3 bases: TGTGCCATCAGTGAGTCAGCGACAGCGACCTACGAGCAGTACTTC.

This clonotype was seen more than once but under ten times. The chain links TRBV28 to TRBJ2-1; D could derive from TRBD1 or TRBD2 (5 bases each). The V gene lost 7 bases and the J gene lost 3 bases, with 13 bases spanning the gap. There are 14 residues in the CDR3. Germline V CDR1 and CDR2: MDHEN, SYDVKM. CDR3 DNA: TGTGCCAGCACCGCTGGGGGAGACTACAATGAGCAGTTCTTC. Amino acids: CASTAGGDYNEQFF.

This clonotype was counted ten times or more. The J gene is TRBJ1-6, the V gene TRBV20-1; D gene uncertain. CDR3 length: 14 residues. Germline CDR1 reads DFQATT; CDR2 reads SNEGSKA (reference sequence). The V gene lost 5 bases and the J gene lost 9 bases, with 17 bases spanning the gap. DNA for the CDR3: TGCAGTGCTGTCCCCCACGCCGGCGGTTCACCCCTCCACTTT. Encoded protein: CSAVPHAGGSPLHF.

This clonotype has a count of ten or more. V gene TRBV20-1 combines with J gene TRBJ2-7; TRBD1 aligns across 10 bases. Germline values: CDR1 DFQATT, CDR2 SNEGSKA (reference sequence). The CDR3 loop spans 16 amino acids. The V segment lost 2 bases and the J segment 6 bases; nucleotides outside the gene matches: 13. CDR3: CSARRDRGRRPFEQYF. DNA for the CDR3: TGCAGTGCTAGAAGGGACAGGGGACGACGTCCCTTCGAGCAGTACTTC.

In this sample, this clonotype turned up a few times. CDR3 sequence (DNA): TGTGCCAGCAGTTTAAGGACTAGCGGCCCAGATACGCAGTATTTT. This sequence encodes CASSLRTSGPDTQYF. The chain recombines TRBV12-3 or TRBV12-4 with TRBJ2-3; 10 bases are shared with TRBD2. V gave up 2 bases and J gave up 4 bases; unmatched junction bases: 3. CDR3 length: 15 residues.

There are a few counts of this clonotype. As DNA, the CDR3 is TGTGCCAGCAGCTTGAAGTTAGGGGGACAGCTCCATAGCAATCAGCCCCAGCATTTT. It translates to CASSLKLGGQLHSNQPQHF. The chain combines TRBV5-6 with TRBJ1-5; 7 nucleotides align to TRBD1. The V and J ends lost 1 base and 0 bases, in that order; junction bases with no gene match: 13. Germline lookup yields CDR1 SGHDT and CDR2 YYEEEE. The CDR3 spans 19 residues.

CDR3 region: CASSNQRHNEQFF. The CDR3 bases are TGTGCCAGCAGCAACCAGCGGCACAATGAGCAGTTCTTC. The gene calls are TRBV11-3 and TRBJ2-1; a weak D match, TRBD2 (5 bases). Trimming took 5 bases from V and 5 from J, leaving 10 bases between them. This CDR3 comprises 13 residues. From germline, CDR1 is SGHNT and CDR2 YENEEA.

The table lists this clonotype with many counts. The chain links TRBV5-6 to TRBJ2-3, with D unresolved. The CDR3 runs to 16 residues. V shed 5 bases and J shed 2 bases, with 18 bases lying between them. CDR1 and CDR2 (germline): SGHDT, YYEEEE. Here the CDR3 DNA reads TGTGCCAGCAGTTCTACGGGCACTACCTACACAGATACGCAGTATTTT. Protein product: CASSSTGTTYTDTQYF.

This clonotype was recorded many times. This rearrangement joins TRBV10-3 to TRBJ2-3; weak D call: TRBD2 (6 bases). V dropped 3 bases and J dropped 4 bases, with 23 bases sitting between them. Per germline, CDR1 ENHRY and CDR2 SYGVKD. The CDR3 consists of 18 residues. CDR3 loop: CAISEQWGVRATPDTQYF. The CDR3 region has the DNA TGTGCCATCAGTGAACAATGGGGGGTTAGGGCCACACCAGATACGCAGTATTTT.

The sample holds a few counts of this clonotype. This sequence joins TRBV20-1 and TRBJ2-1; no clear D. Germline-derived CDR1 and CDR2 are DFQATT and SNEGSKA (reference sequence). CDR3 length: 13 residues. CDR3 nucleotides: TGCTTCCTCCCCGCGAGCTCCTACAATGAGCAGTTCTTC. It codes for CFLPASSYNEQFF.

This clonotype occurred many times. The chain uses TRBV7-2 and TRBJ2-1; D uncertain. CDR3 size: 14 residues. V was cut by 6 bases and J by 2 bases, with 11 bases left in between. The germline CDR1 and CDR2 sequences are SGHTA and FQGNSA. Here the CDR3 reads CASRWGSTYNEQFF. CDR3 sequence (DNA): TGTGCCAGCAGATGGGGAAGTACCTACAATGAGCAGTTCTTC.

This clonotype came up a few times. The chain employs TRBV20-1 and TRBJ1-4, with unresolved D. V lost 5 bases to trimming and J lost 8 bases, with 15 bases between them. The CDR3 sequence is 13 residues long. Germline V CDR1 and CDR2: DFQATT, SNEGSKA (reference sequence). CDR3 sequence reads: CSAGLRLGEKLFF. CDR3 nucleotides: TGCAGTGCTGGCCTGAGACTGGGGGAAAAACTGTTTTTT.

This chain links TRBV12-3 or TRBV12-4 with TRBJ1-4; a weak D match, TRBD1 (5 bases). Trimming took 5 bases from V and 3 from J, leaving 10 bases between them. This CDR3 has 14 residues. The CDR3 here is CASSPLGANEKLFF. The CDR3 nucleotides read TGTGCCAGCAGTCCGCTGGGGGCTAATGAAAAACTGTTTTTT.

This clonotype was found many times. This chain joins TRBV7-2 and TRBJ2-5, with D maybe TRBD1 (5 bases). V lost 4 bases and J 6 bases, leaving 12 bases between the germline ends. Germline CDR1 SGHTA, CDR2 FQGNSA. The CDR3 is 13 amino acids. For the CDR3, the DNA is TGTGCCAGCAGCTCAGAAGTGGGGCAGACCCAGTACTTC. It is translated as CASSSEVGQTQYF.

This clonotype was observed a handful of times. This chain connects TRBV5-1 to TRBJ2-1, with 11 bases identical to TRBD1. V lost 0 bases, J lost 5 bases, and 7 bases stayed unmatched. CDR1 and CDR2 from the germline V gene are SGHRS and YFSETQ. The CDR3 covers 17 residues. The CDR3 loop reads CASSLAFGQGANNEQFF. CDR3 coding DNA: TGCGCCAGCAGCTTGGCCTTCGGACAGGGGGCGAACAATGAGCAGTTCTTC. Complete variable domain (other parts from reference TRBV5-1 and TRBJ2-1): KAGVTQTPRYLIKTRGQQVTLSCSPISGHRSVSWYQQTPGQGLQFLFEYFSETQRNKGNFPGRFSGRQFSNSRSEMNVSTLELGDSALYLCASSLAFGQGANNEQFFGPGTRLTVL.

This clonotype came up many times. The chain combines TRBV27 with TRBJ1-5; D gene uncertain. This CDR3 spans 13 amino acids. Germline V gives CDR1 MNHEY, CDR2 SMNVEV (reference sequence). Trimming took 6 bases from V and 5 from J, leaving 11 bases between them. For the CDR3, the DNA is TGTGCCAGCAGCATAGCAGGTTATCAGCCCCAGCATTTT. Translation: CASSIAGYQPQHF.

The V call is TRBV20-1, the J call TRBJ2-7, with D perhaps TRBD1 (5 bases). The CDR3 runs to 14 residues. Trimming pared 3 bases from V and 1 base from J, leaving 13 bases between. CDR1 DFQATT and CDR2 SNEGSKA come from the germline V gene (reference sequence). DNA for the CDR3: TGCAGTGCTAGCCGACAGAAGGGGTCCTACGAGCAGTACTTC. This encodes CSASRQKGSYEQYF.

The rearrangement joins TRBV15 to TRBJ2-1; D might be TRBD1 (5 bases). The CDR3 consists of 18 residues. Germline V gene data show CDR1 as LNHNV and CDR2 as YYDKDF (reference sequence). Trimming cost V 0 bases and J 2 bases, with 17 bases left between them. The CDR3 sequence is CATSRDPLGRLTYNEQFF. The CDR3 DNA reads as TGTGCCACCAGCAGAGATCCCCTGGGGCGGTTGACCTACAATGAGCAGTTCTTC.

The table lists this clonotype with many counts. The chain recombines TRBV20-1 with TRBJ2-1; the D call may be TRBD1 or TRBD2 (5 bases each). Trimming shortened V by 5 bases and J by 0 bases, and 17 bases separated the two germline ends. Germline V CDR1 and CDR2: DFQATT, SNEGSKA (reference sequence). The CDR3 is 16 amino acids. The CDR3 protein is CSAGASGTVSYNEQFF. The DNA for the CDR3 is TGCAGTGCTGGGGCCTCCGGGACCGTCTCCTACAATGAGCAGTTCTTC.

This clonotype has at least ten counts. J is TRBJ1-5 and V is TRBV20-1; D gene ambiguous. From germline, CDR1 is DFQATT and CDR2 SNEGSKA (reference sequence). V was trimmed by 3 bases and J by 5 bases, leaving 14 bases between them. The CDR3 sequence is 14 residues long. CDR3 nucleotides: TGCAGTGCTAGTACTCCGGGGATTTATCAGCCCCAGCATTTT. Encoded protein: CSASTPGIYQPQHF.

There are a few counts of this clonotype. The DNA of the CDR3 is TGTGCCAGCAGCCCAGAAATCCTCTATGGCTACACCTTC. Amino acid sequence: CASSPEILYGYTF. V and J are TRBV7-2 and TRBJ1-2; no firm D call. The CDR3 length is 13 residues. Germline assignment: CDR1 SGHTA and CDR2 FQGNSA. Between the trimmed V and J ends, which lost 5 bases and 4 bases, there was a span of 11 bases.

The chain carries TRBV11-2 and TRBJ2-3; 7 bases fit TRBD1. There are 15 residues in the CDR3. Germline V lookup: CDR1 SGHAT, CDR2 FQNNGV. J gave up 6 bases and V 2 bases, and 8 bases lay outside the gene matches. The CDR3: CASSLRGPKGDTQYF. In DNA form, the CDR3 reads TGTGCCAGCAGCTTAAGGGGGCCCAAGGGGGATACGCAGTATTTT.

There are many counts of this clonotype. This rearrangement joins TRBV10-3 to TRBJ2-7, with TRBD1 identical over 9 bases. The CDR3 is 13 amino acids. Trimming removed 6 bases from V and 3 bases from J; junction bases left unmatched: 3. The germline CDR1 and CDR2 sequences are ENHRY and SYGVKD. The CDR3 bases are TGTGCCATCAGCGGACAGGGGAACTACGAGCAGTACGTC. This codes for CAISGQGNYEQYV.

The J gene is TRBJ2-1, the V gene TRBV4-1, with 9 bases identical to TRBD1. Germline V lookup: CDR1 MGHRA, CDR2 YSYEKL. There are 15 residues in the CDR3. Trimming at V came to 0 bases and at J to 10 bases, leaving 7 bases not matched to a gene. CDR3 nucleotides: TGCGCCAGCAGCCAAGACCCCACAGGGACAGGGGAGCAGTTCTTC. Protein sequence: CASSQDPTGTGEQFF.

This clonotype came up many times. The chain joins TRBV20-1 to TRBJ1-1; TRBD1 might be the D (5 bases). V lost 6 bases and J lost 6, with 17 bases in between. The CDR3 totals 13 residues. In germline, CDR1 is DFQATT, CDR2 SNEGSKA (reference sequence). The CDR3 region is CSAIRPRGSEAFF. For the CDR3, the DNA is TGCAGTGCGATTCGACCGAGGGGATCTGAAGCTTTCTTT.

This clonotype was seen repeatedly, ten times or more. This chain joins TRBV5-6 and TRBJ2-3, with a possible D match to TRBD2 (6 bases). The V gene lost 3 bases and the J gene lost 0 bases, with 11 bases spanning the gap. The CDR3 extends over 15 amino acids. Germline V CDR1 and CDR2: SGHDT, YYEEEE. The CDR3 DNA follows: TGTGCCAGCAGCTGGAGGGGCGCTAGCACAGATACGCAGTATTTT. Protein: CASSWRGASTDTQYF.

The gene calls are TRBV7-3 and TRBJ2-2; tentatively, D is TRBD1 (6 bases). V lost 5 bases to trimming and J lost 1 base, with 14 bases between them. This CDR3 has 16 residues. The germline CDR1 and CDR2 sequences are SGHTA and FQGTGA. DNA of the CDR3: TGTGCCAGCAGCCCGGGACATAATATGAACACCGGGGAGCTGTTTTTT. Translating gives CASSPGHNMNTGELFF.

This clonotype came up many times. The J gene is TRBJ2-7, the V gene TRBV10-3; TRBD1 aligns across 9 bases. Germline values: CDR1 ENHRY, CDR2 SYGVKD. This CDR3 contains 13 residues. Trimming removed 2 bases from V and 4 bases from J; junction bases left unmatched: 0. CDR3 DNA: TGTGCCATCAGTGAGGACAGGGGGTACGAGCAGTACGTC. It specifies CAISEDRGYEQYV.